This T cell receptor beta chain was profiled in a study of T cells in Graves' hyperthyroidism and ophthalmopathy (dated by TCRdb to between 2019 and 2020). Regarding the study in general: Peripheral blood samples were taken at the time of initial diagnosis, prior to any treatment. To identify TCR V-J signatures that set the groups apart, the researchers used a discovery cohort of 100 patients, made up of 43 with Graves' ophthalmopathy and approximately 57 with stable Graves' hyperthyroidism. Whether ophthalmopathy could be predicted prospectively was tested in an independent validation cohort made up of fewer than 20 hyperthyroidism patients plus 17 patients who later progressed to ophthalmopathy. For training and testing, the approximately 97 patients in the discovery cohort were randomly divided in a 7:3 ratio. In addition, the study compared T-cell repertoires in thyroid tissue and in blood from 6 or 7 Graves' hyperthyroidism patients. Following sampling, methimazole starting at 30 mg daily was given to hyperthyroidism patients, and high-dose intravenous methylprednisolone was given to ophthalmopathy patients. TCR Vbeta CDR3 sequencing of approximately 140 peripheral blood samples (under 45 ophthalmopathy, roughly 74 hyperthyroidism and around 17 progressor patients) is reported in the paper. What the research found in general, with its limitations: Most expanded thyroid clonotypes (frequency above 0.001) were also found in blood, which suggests that blood repertoires may mirror thyroid immune responses. A model built on a 13 V-J signature distinguished ophthalmopathy from stable hyperthyroidism, reaching roughly 88% sensitivity and around 81% specificity in cross-validation and 80%/75% in testing. No statistical method was used to set the sample size in advance, and investigators knew the group allocation. In validation, progression to ophthalmopathy was predicted by the model with 70.59% sensitivity and under 85% specificity, a median of about 6 months before onset.

The TCR beta CDR3 regions were amplified from the RNA transcripts. A first-round RT-PCR of the TCR CDR3 used the HTBI primer set with the Qiagen OneStep RT-PCR kit. A second multiplex PCR round built the libraries, followed by size selection and purification. Libraries were sequenced paired-end with 100 bp reads on an Illumina HiSeq2000. The study's own analysis went as follows. SOAPnuke was used to process the raw data, removing reads that contained adapters or uncalled bases, had a mean Phred below 15, or lacked an exact match to the constant primer or identifier. High-quality paired reads were merged using COPE v1.2.5, and each unique nucleotide sequence was defined as a clonotype. Clonotypes were aligned to IMGT TRBV, TRBD and TRBJ reference segments using MiTCR v1.1. Only V-J combinations with frequency above 0.0001, covering approximately 99% of repertoires, were analysed. The TCS score was defined as F50 (clonal expansion) divided by E x V (chaos), with BLOSUM62-based TCRdist calculated between CDR3 peptides within each V-J. Welch's t-statistics and random forest reduced some 510 V-J features to roughly 13, which were used in a naive Bayes classifier (R e1071). Through fastp at Q25 and MiXCR, TCRdb rebuilt clones from the public reads, retaining in-frame beta chains. Here each entry gathers all rows of one CDR3 protein and keeps the most common genes and DNA. These V and J calls originate from TCRdb's pipeline instead of the authors' own analysis. A total of 500,000 to 700,000 distinct CDR3 sequences appear in this sample, 16% of them only once. 15% to 20% of the sample is held by the ten biggest clonotypes.

Stable Graves' hyperthyroidism was defined as the absence of progression to ophthalmopathy over 18 months of follow-up. Hyperthyroidism patients were newly diagnosed, with disease duration under 2 months, and aged 18 to 65 years. The study excluded patients with uncontrolled infections, other autoimmune diseases, pregnancy or lactation. Diagnoses were established on the basis of clinical symptoms, serum thyroxine and TRAb, thyroid ultrasound, and orbital computed tomography. PBMCs were isolated from 7.5 to 10 ml of fresh peripheral blood by Ficoll-Paque density gradient centrifugation. Trizol reagent was used to extract total RNA, and RNA quality was then checked on an Agilent 2100 Bioanalyzer. This clonotype was detected many times. Its antigen remains unidentified. Per-base quality was not reported, and no clone a single base away is much larger than it. Looking up the germline V gene yields CDR1 MNHEY and CDR2 SVGEGT. Measured from the cysteine to the phenylalanine, the CDR3 is 15 residues long. Only the CDR3 part of the read is kept: 45 bases, read in frame from the first base. Compared with germline, V lacks 9 bases and J lacks 2 bases; bases without a gene match: 13.

This chain is built from TRBV6-2 or TRBV6-3 and TRBJ2-7; TRBD2 agrees with 7 junctional bases. Sequenced input: blood. This receptor was taken from a young woman with Graves' hyperthyroidism. The DNA sequence follows: TGTGCCAGTTACTCTAGCGGAGGGGATCCCTACGAGCAGTACTTC. It translates as CASYSSGGDPYEQYF.